This T cell receptor (beta chain) was recovered during a study of shared clonotypes between healthy human individuals. Using immunoSEQ multiplex PCR, the repertoire was profiled, and TCRdb retains in-frame clones only, with some absent. The data contain about 2.1 million clones, about 93% of them seen just once; the ten biggest clones take up 1.5% to 2%. The CDR3 has 11 residues. The germline V gene encodes CDR1 SGHAT and CDR2 FQNNGV. V dropped 7 bases and J dropped 5 bases, with 6 bases sitting between them. CD45RO-negative cells were positively selected for CCR7, leaving out terminally differentiated effector memory CD45RA+ cells.

Input material: naive CD8+ T cells from PBMCs. This receptor was taken from a man aged 18 to 29 in good health. Some clones in this sample may be carry-over from other donors' samples. The chain is built from TRBV11-2 and TRBJ2-1; D is ambiguous. The CDR3 spells CASKYDNEQFF. The CDR3 nucleotides are TGTGCCAGCAAGTATGACAATGAGCAGTTCTTC.